Described below is a single T cell receptor (beta chain) sequence and its context. What it recognizes is unknown. The germline V gene has CDR1 MDHEN and CDR2 SYDVKM. The V segment lost 2 bases and the J segment 5 bases; nucleotides outside the gene matches: 3. CDR3 length equals 14 residues. The data derive from a study of T cell responses to AZD1222 COVID-19 vaccine. Study-wide findings and caveats: Increased Spike-specific TCR breadth and depth were observed after two AZD1222 doses. Reports say nearly half of spike-specific TCRs go after unmutated variant regions. No repertoire was sampled before or during the peak T cell response, only after it.

Method: immunoSEQ multiplex PCR; TCRdb's copy keeps in-frame clones and lacks some. Among about 96,000 clones, 85% to 90% were seen once, and the ten largest hold about a quarter. The receptor comes from an adult in good health. The chain recombines TRBV28 with TRBJ1-5, with 7 bases matching TRBD1. The sample was peripheral blood, taken on day 0 of AZD1222 vaccination. The CDR3 DNA sequence: TGTGCCAGCAGTTTACAGGGGGTTCATCAGCCCCAGCATTTT. Translation: CASSLQGVHQPQHF.